This T cell receptor (beta chain) was captured by sequencing in a study of tumor and adjacent non-tumor tissue in lung cancer (dated by TCRdb to the late 2010s). General notes on the study: By cancer type, the cohort comprised 11 to 12 adenocarcinoma patients, 2 squamous cell carcinoma patients and 1 small cell lung cancer patient. For each patient, one tumor sample and one normal lung sample were taken, giving around 31 paired specimens that underwent TCRbeta CDR3 sequencing. The roughly 15 patients were aged roughly 30 to 76 years, included 10 men and 5 women, and had TNM stage I to III disease. In total, sequencing yielded fewer than 150 million productive TCRbeta reads, which works out to an average of roughly 4.2 million reads per sample. Bulk TCRbeta repertoires were compared between lung tumor tissue and matched distant non-tumor lung tissue obtained from 15 lung cancer patients.

Beyond this particular receptor, the publication reports: The top 100 clones made up a significantly larger cumulative share of the repertoire in normal lung than in tumor tissue. Only around 14 patients were in the cohort, and the authors stated that larger samples and more detailed clinical data are needed. TCR diversity (inverse Simpson) was significantly higher in tumor than in normal lung tissue (roughly 430 vs 170, P = 0.0075, Mann-Whitney U test). The sequencing platform is not named in the methods, and unique molecular identifiers are not mentioned. TCR diversity was significantly higher in younger patients, and greater tumor TCR diversity was associated with shorter overall survival and shorter disease-free survival. Because peripheral blood was not sequenced, blood TCRbeta repertoires in the lung cancer patients of the study were not examined.

RNA was isolated from bulk unsorted tissue, and RNA quality was assessed with a NanoDrop ND-1000 and an Agilent 2100. Newly diagnosed lung cancer patients without prior chemotherapy who had been admitted for thoracic surgery in China between August and November 2014 were enrolled as donors. Patients who had received previous radiotherapy or chemotherapy, or who had another concurrent cancer, were excluded from the study. Surgical tissue pieces of roughly 1-2.2 cm3 were preserved in RNAlater solution and stored at -80 °C until use. Preparation of the library involved multiplex PCR. TCRdb shows the sequencer as Illumina HiSeq 2500. TCRbeta libraries were constructed through three rounds of nested PCR with primers (Table S4) according to protocols modified from ARM-PCR. Before sequencing, PCR products of 200-500 bp were excised from the gel and purified with the QIAquick gel extraction kit. As for the original processing: Reads were cleaned using Trimmomatic, were merged into complete CDR3 sequences using FLASH, and were assigned to V(D)J germline segments using MiTCR. VDJtools was used to compute clonal diversity as the inverse Simpson's index. Productive reads were defined as in-frame sequences without a premature stop codon. TCRdb ran its own pipeline on the public reads, namely fastp trimming at Q25 and MiXCR clone calling, and kept in-frame beta chains. CDR3 protein sequences are deduplicated, and each keeps its most common genes and DNA. These V and J calls originate from TCRdb's pipeline instead of the authors' own analysis. This sample lists roughly 150,000 distinct CDR3 sequences; approximately 66% were detected once. The top ten clonotypes cover about 18% of the sample.

Taken from cysteine to phenylalanine, the CDR3 has 14 residues. Only the CDR3 region is kept as DNA, spanning 42 bases read in frame from base 1. Trimming at the junction amounts to 4 bases on V and 3 bases on J, and the germline ends lie 12 bases apart. For CDR1 and CDR2, the germline V gene lists MGHRA and YSYEKL. In regard to this clonotype: The target of this receptor is not known. The input lacks base qualities; no much larger clone sits a single base away.

This TCR came from a man in his 60s with small cell lung cancer. The sequenced sample consisted of lung tumor tissue. The chain is made from TRBV4-1 and TRBJ1-2, with the D segment identity uncertain. The DNA sequence is TGCGCCAGCAGCCCAGGAGTCGGGCACTATGGCTACACCTTC. Its protein is CASSPGVGHYGYTF.